This T cell receptor beta chain derives from a study of blood T cells in healthy people across ages. V was clipped by 7 bases and J by 8 bases, with 9 bases between them. Germline V gene data show CDR1 as SGHTA and CDR2 as FQGNSA. This CDR3 is 11 amino acids long. The authors ran a second PCR of about 7 to 11 cycles using a sample-barcoded 5' primer and a J-beta primer mix. TCRdb itself ran the 5' RACE reads through MiXCR, one entry per CDR3 protein. The sample yields 1.5 million to 2 million distinct CDR3 sequences, 28% seen once. This clonotype came up a few times. Its antigen is undetermined. Study observations and caveats: Nothing was known about donor CMV status, and this possibly confounded expanded clonotype changes.

The receptor was isolated from a woman aged 25 to 39 in good health. Sequenced: blood. The J gene is TRBJ2-1, the V gene TRBV7-2; D might be TRBD1 (5 bases). The CDR3 sequence is CASIAGYEQFF. The CDR3, as DNA: TGTGCCAGCATCGCAGGGTATGAGCAGTTCTTC.